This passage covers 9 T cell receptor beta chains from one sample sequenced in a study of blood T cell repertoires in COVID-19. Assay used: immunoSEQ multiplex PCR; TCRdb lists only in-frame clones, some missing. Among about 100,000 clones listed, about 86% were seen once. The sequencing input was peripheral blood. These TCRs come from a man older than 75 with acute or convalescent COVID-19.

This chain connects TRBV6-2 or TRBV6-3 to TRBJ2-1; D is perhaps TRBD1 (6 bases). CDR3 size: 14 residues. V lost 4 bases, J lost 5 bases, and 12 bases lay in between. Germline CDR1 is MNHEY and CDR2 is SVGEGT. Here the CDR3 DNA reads TGTGCCAGCAGTTTGGGACACCGAAACAATGAGCAGTTCTTC. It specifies CASSLGHRNNEQFF.

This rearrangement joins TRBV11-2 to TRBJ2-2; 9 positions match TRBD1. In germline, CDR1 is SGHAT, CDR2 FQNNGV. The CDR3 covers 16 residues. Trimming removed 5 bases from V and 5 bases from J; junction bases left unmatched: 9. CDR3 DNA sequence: TGTGCCAGCAGCCAGTCCGGGACAGGGAATACCGGGGAGCTGTTTTTT. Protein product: CASSQSGTGNTGELFF.

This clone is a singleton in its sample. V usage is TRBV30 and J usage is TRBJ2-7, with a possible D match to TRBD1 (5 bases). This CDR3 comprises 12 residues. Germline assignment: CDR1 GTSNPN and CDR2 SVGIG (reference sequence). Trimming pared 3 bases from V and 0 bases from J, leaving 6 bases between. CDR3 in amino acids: CAWRGPSYEQYF. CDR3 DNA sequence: TGTGCCTGGAGGGGGCCCTCCTACGAGCAGTACTTC.

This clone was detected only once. The CDR3 nucleotides read TGTGCCAGCAGTCAGGGGCCGGGGCGAACTTCACCCCTCCACTTT. Protein product: CASSQGPGRTSPLHF. The chain recombines TRBV28 with TRBJ1-6; maybe TRBD1 (6 bases). Trimming took off 5 bases at V and 9 bases at J, with 17 bases between the two ends. Germline lookup yields CDR1 MDHEN and CDR2 SYDVKM. This CDR3 has 15 residues.

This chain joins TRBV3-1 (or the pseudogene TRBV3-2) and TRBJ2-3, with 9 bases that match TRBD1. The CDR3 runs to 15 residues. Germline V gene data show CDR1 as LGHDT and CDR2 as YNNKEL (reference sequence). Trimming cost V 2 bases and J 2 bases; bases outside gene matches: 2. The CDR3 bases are TGTGCCAGCAGCCAAACAGGGGGCGCCACAGATACGCAGTATTTT. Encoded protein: CASSQTGGATDTQYF.

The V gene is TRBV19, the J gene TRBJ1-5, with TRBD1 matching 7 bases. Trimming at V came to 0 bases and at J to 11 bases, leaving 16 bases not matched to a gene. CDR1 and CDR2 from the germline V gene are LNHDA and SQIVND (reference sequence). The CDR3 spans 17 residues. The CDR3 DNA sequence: TGTGCCAGTAGTATAGACAGGGACAGCGGAGGTGGCTCGGCCCAGCATTTT. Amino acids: CASSIDRDSGGGSAQHF.

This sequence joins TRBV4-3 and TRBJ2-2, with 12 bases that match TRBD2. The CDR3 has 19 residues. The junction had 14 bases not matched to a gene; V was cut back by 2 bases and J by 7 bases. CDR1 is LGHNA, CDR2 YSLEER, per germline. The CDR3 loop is CASSQRTPASGRASGELFF. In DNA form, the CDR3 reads TGCGCCAGCAGCCAAAGGACCCCCGCTAGCGGGAGGGCCAGCGGGGAGCTGTTTTTT.

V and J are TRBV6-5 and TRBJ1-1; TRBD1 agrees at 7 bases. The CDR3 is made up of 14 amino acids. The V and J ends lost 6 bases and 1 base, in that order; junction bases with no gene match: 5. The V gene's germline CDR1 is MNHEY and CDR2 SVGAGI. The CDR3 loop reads CASRPGQRNTEAFF. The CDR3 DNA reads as TGTGCCAGCAGGCCGGGACAGAGGAACACTGAAGCTTTCTTT.

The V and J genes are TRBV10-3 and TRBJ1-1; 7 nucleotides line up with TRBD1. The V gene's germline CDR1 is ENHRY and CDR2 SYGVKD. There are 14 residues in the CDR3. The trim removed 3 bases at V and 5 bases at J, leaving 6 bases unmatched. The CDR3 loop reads CAISDRQGVTEAFF. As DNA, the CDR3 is TGTGCCATCAGTGACCGACAGGGAGTAACTGAAGCTTTCTTT.